This note documents a single TCR beta chain sequence. The V gene's germline CDR1 is KGHSH and CDR2 LQKENI. This CDR3 contains 13 residues. With V trimmed by 6 bases and J by 7 bases, 2 bases remained unmatched. The data stem from a study of blood T cell repertoires in COVID-19. Study-level background: Whether acute or convalescent, the COVID-19 samples came from the United States, Italy and Spain. T cells, B-cell-depleted T cells, or PBMCs provided the cDNA or gDNA that served as material.

Only in-frame clones appear in the TCRdb table, and some are missing; sequencing was by immunoSEQ multiplex PCR. Among more than 150,000 clones listed, approximately 87% were seen once. This clonotype was sampled from a man between 35 and 55 years old with active or convalescent COVID-19. Specimen: peripheral blood. The chain joins TRBV18 to TRBJ2-1; 11 bases are a match to TRBD1. The CDR3 sequence is CASSGQGANEQFF. CDR3 DNA: TGTGCCAGCTCCGGACAGGGGGCGAATGAGCAGTTCTTC.